This T cell receptor beta chain was sequenced for a study of blood T cell repertoires in COVID-19. Turning to the study itself: PBMCs, B-cell-depleted T cells, or T cells were the source of the cDNA or gDNA that made up the material.

TCRdb's copy holds only in-frame clones and misses some; the assay was immunoSEQ multiplex PCR. The repertoire holds about 41,000 clones, 70% to 90% seen once, with around 4% in the top ten. V lost 1 base to trimming and J lost 3 bases; unmatched junction nucleotides: 11. CDR1 SGHRS and CDR2 YFSETQ come from the germline V gene. The CDR3 has 17 amino acids. This TCR derives from a man in his sixties with acute or convalescent COVID-19. The genes are TRBV5-1 and TRBJ2-7; 9 bases are a match to TRBD1. Source material: peripheral blood. CDR3 in amino acids: CASSLLSPGQGNYEQYF. CDR3 nucleotides: TGCGCCAGCAGCTTGCTCTCTCCGGGACAGGGAAACTACGAGCAGTACTTC.